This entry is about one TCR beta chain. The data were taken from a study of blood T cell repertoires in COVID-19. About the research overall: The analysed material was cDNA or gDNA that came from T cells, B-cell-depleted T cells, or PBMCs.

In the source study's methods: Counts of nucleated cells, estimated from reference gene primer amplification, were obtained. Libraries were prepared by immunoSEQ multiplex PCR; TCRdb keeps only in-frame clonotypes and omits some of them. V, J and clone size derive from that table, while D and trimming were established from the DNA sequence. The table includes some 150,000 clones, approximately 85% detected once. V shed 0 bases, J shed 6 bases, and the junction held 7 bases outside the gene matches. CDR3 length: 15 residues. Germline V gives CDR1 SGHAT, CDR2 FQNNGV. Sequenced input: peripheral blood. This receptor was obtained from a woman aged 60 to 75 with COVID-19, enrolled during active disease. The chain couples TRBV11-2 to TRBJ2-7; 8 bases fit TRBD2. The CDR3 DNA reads TGTGCCAGCAGCTTAGAGACTAGCGAGGGGACCGAGCAGTACTTC. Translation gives CASSLETSEGTEQYF.